Sequencing of this T cell receptor (beta chain) was carried out in a study of spatial heterogeneity in lung cancer. Study at large: Across tumor regions, counts of TCR transcripts showed a strong correlation with a T cell module score derived from matched bulk RNA-seq.

As for time point: sample taken at primary tumor resection. The CDR3 is made up of 12 amino acids. Germline V CDR1 and CDR2: SGHTA, FQGNSA. Trimming cost V 2 bases and J 7 bases, with 6 bases left between them. This clonotype has only a few counts. Antigen specificity is unknown. TCRdb ran MiXCR on the 5' RACE reads and lists one entry per CDR3 protein. The data contain under 1,500 distinct CDR3 sequences, roughly 18% of them singletons. Whole-study findings and limits: Intratumoral expanded alpha and beta TCR counts were found to track tumor mutation counts. Ubiquitous and regional expanded TCR counts tracked ubiquitous and regional nonsynonymous mutations, respectively.

The chain uses TRBV7-2 and TRBJ2-1, with D unresolved. This TCR derives from a male donor with early-stage non-small cell lung cancer. Sequenced here: lung tumor tissue, sampled at surgery. CDR3 DNA: TGTGCCAGCAGCTTAATAACGAATGAGCAGTTCTTC. It codes for CASSLITNEQFF.